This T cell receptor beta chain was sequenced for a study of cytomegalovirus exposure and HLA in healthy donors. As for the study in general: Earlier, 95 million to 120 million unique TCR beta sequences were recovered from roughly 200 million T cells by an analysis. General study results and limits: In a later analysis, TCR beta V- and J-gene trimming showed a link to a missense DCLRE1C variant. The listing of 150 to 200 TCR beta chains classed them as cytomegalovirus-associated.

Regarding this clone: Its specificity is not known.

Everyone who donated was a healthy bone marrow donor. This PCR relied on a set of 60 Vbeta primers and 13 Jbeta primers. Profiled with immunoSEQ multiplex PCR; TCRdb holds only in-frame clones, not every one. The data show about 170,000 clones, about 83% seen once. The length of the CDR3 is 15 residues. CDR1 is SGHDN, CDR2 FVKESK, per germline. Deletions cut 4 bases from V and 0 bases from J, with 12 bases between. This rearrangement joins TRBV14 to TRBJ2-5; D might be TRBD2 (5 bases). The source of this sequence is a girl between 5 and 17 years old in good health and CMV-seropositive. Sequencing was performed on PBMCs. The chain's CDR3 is CASSRRKEDQETQYF. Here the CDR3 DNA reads TGTGCCAGCAGCCGTCGCAAGGAGGACCAAGAGACCCAGTACTTC.